This T cell receptor beta chain was sequenced for a study of blood T cell repertoires in COVID-19. Study-wide context: Material from acute and convalescent COVID-19 was sourced from the United States, Italy and Spain. T cells, B-cell-depleted T cells, or PBMCs supplied cDNA or gDNA.

The authors' processing: Reference gene primer amplification yielded estimated nucleated cell counts. Here immunoSEQ multiplex PCR was the method, and the copy in TCRdb shows in-frame clones only, minus some. V and J calls and clone size are given by that table; D and trimming were obtained from the DNA. The sample has about 100,000 clones, about 80% seen once. Source material: peripheral blood. The TCR comes from a woman aged 70-85 years with acute or convalescent COVID-19.

CDR3 residues: CASSKDSVDQETQYF. CDR3 nucleotide sequence: TGTGCCAGCAGTAAGGACTCGGTCGATCAAGAGACCCAGTACTTC. The rearrangement uses TRBV6-2 or TRBV6-3 and TRBJ2-5; D might be TRBD2 (5 bases). The V gene lost 5 bases and the J gene lost 2 bases, with 15 bases spanning the gap. This CDR3 comprises 15 residues. Germline V gives CDR1 MNHEY, CDR2 SVGEGT.